Listed below are T cell receptor beta chains from one sample, sequenced in a study of beta chain features in type 1 diabetes. Assay used: immunoSEQ multiplex PCR; TCRdb lists only in-frame clones, some missing. The table includes some 400,000 clones, over 12% detected once. The material sequenced was naive CD4+ T cells from blood. The receptors shown here come from a woman aged 18-29 years in good health. Each CDR3 is given with its conserved first and last residue. A D gene is named only where the DNA matches it firmly. Not every row has a clone size; where given, it reads once, few, many or a size class.

v_gene: TRBV5-1; abundance: .; d_gene: .; j_gene: TRBJ1-1; CDR3aa: CASSRNRDTEAFF; CDR3nt: TGCGCCAGCAGTCGTAACAGGGACACTGAAGCTTTCTTT
v_gene: TRBV21-1; abundance: .; d_gene: .; j_gene: TRBJ2-7; CDR3aa: CASSKALGGAAYEQYF; CDR3nt: TGTGCCAGCAGCAAAGCGCTGGGGGGAGCGGCCTACGAGCAGTACTTC
v_gene: TRBV15; abundance: few; d_gene: .; j_gene: TRBJ1-2; CDR3aa: CATSRDAGLGNYGYTF; CDR3nt: TGTGCCACCAGCAGAGACGCGGGCCTCGGAAACTATGGCTACACCTTC
v_gene: TRBV30; abundance: few; d_gene: TRBD1; j_gene: TRBJ2-3; CDR3aa: CAWMTGGADTQYF; CDR3nt: TGTGCCTGGATGACAGGGGGAGCAGATACGCAGTATTTT
v_gene: TRBV28; abundance: .; d_gene: TRBD1; j_gene: TRBJ2-5; CDR3aa: CASSLQGAGQETQYF; CDR3nt: TGTGCCAGCAGTTTACAGGGGGCTGGCCAAGAGACCCAGTACTTC
v_gene: TRBV7-9; abundance: .; d_gene: TRBD2; j_gene: TRBJ2-3; CDR3aa: CASSPGTSGTADTQYF; CDR3nt: TGTGCCAGCAGCCCCGGGACTAGCGGGACGGCAGATACGCAGTATTTT
v_gene: TRBV4-2; abundance: few; d_gene: .; j_gene: TRBJ2-7; CDR3aa: CASSQARSFDYEQYF; CDR3nt: TGTGCCAGCAGCCAAGCGAGGAGTTTTGATTACGAGCAGTACTTC
v_gene: TRBV7-2; abundance: .; d_gene: .; j_gene: TRBJ2-6; CDR3aa: CASSLLLFSSGANVLTF; CDR3nt: TGTGCCAGCAGCTTATTGCTTTTCAGCTCTGGGGCCAACGTCCTGACTTTC
v_gene: TRBV30; abundance: .; d_gene: .; j_gene: TRBJ2-7; CDR3aa: CAWTLSGYEQYF; CDR3nt: TGTGCCTGGACCCTCAGCGGCTACGAGCAGTACTTC
v_gene: TRBV27; abundance: .; d_gene: .; j_gene: TRBJ2-7; CDR3aa: CASTHAGRATTRHEQYF; CDR3nt: TGTGCCAGCACCCACGCGGGGCGGGCCACTACGAGGCACGAGCAGTACTTC
v_gene: TRBV30; abundance: few; d_gene: TRBD1; j_gene: TRBJ1-5; CDR3aa: CAWSVENRGSEPQHF; CDR3nt: TGTGCCTGGAGTGTAGAAAACAGGGGTTCGGAGCCCCAGCATTTT
v_gene: TRBV18; abundance: .; d_gene: .; j_gene: TRBJ1-1; CDR3aa: CASSPVRRNGNTEAFF; CDR3nt: TGTGCCAGCTCACCAGTCCGCCGCAACGGGAACACTGAAGCTTTCTTT
v_gene: TRBV18; abundance: .; d_gene: .; j_gene: TRBJ1-5; CDR3aa: CASSAQGVSNQPQHF; CDR3nt: TGTGCCAGCTCGGCACAGGGAGTAAGCAATCAGCCCCAGCATTTT
v_gene: TRBV6-5; abundance: few; d_gene: TRBD1; j_gene: TRBJ2-7; CDR3aa: CASSGQVYEQYF; CDR3nt: TGTGCCAGCAGTGGACAGGTCTACGAGCAGTACTTC
v_gene: TRBV5-5; abundance: .; d_gene: TRBD1; j_gene: TRBJ1-4; CDR3aa: CASSLPTGETNEKLFF; CDR3nt: TGTGCCAGCAGCCTCCCGACAGGGGAAACTAATGAAAAACTGTTTTTT
v_gene: TRBV5-1; abundance: few; d_gene: TRBD1; j_gene: TRBJ2-1; CDR3aa: CASSYDGQGSYNEQFF; CDR3nt: TGCGCCAGCAGCTACGATGGACAGGGCTCCTACAATGAGCAGTTCTTC
v_gene: TRBV4-2; abundance: few; d_gene: TRBD1; j_gene: TRBJ1-1; CDR3aa: CASSTAGGQMNTEAFF; CDR3nt: TGTGCCAGCAGCACGGCAGGGGGGCAGATGAACACTGAAGCTTTCTTT
v_gene: TRBV7-6; abundance: few; d_gene: .; j_gene: TRBJ1-3; CDR3aa: CASSLLSGNTIYF; CDR3nt: TGTGCCAGCAGTTTACTCTCTGGAAACACCATATATTTT
v_gene: TRBV5-1; abundance: .; d_gene: .; j_gene: TRBJ2-7; CDR3aa: CASSSILESYEQYF; CDR3nt: TGCGCCAGCAGCTCGATACTAGAATCCTACGAGCAGTACTTC
v_gene: TRBV6-5; abundance: .; d_gene: .; j_gene: TRBJ1-5; CDR3aa: CASSSLDSNQPQHF; CDR3nt: TGTGCCAGCAGTTCCCTAGATAGCAATCAGCCCCAGCATTTT
v_gene: TRBV5-1; abundance: once; d_gene: .; j_gene: TRBJ1-2; CDR3aa: CASSLDRHELNGYTF; CDR3nt: TGCGCCAGCAGCTTGGACAGGCATGAACTTAATGGCTACACCTTC
v_gene: TRBV5-4; abundance: .; d_gene: TRBD2; j_gene: TRBJ2-1; CDR3aa: CASSSPGLAGAYNEQFF; CDR3nt: TGTGCCAGCAGCTCGCCGGGACTAGCGGGGGCCTACAATGAGCAGTTCTTC
v_gene: TRBV28; abundance: few; d_gene: .; j_gene: TRBJ2-1; CDR3aa: CASSLDSPHNEQFF; CDR3nt: TGTGCCAGCAGTTTGGACTCACCTCACAATGAGCAGTTCTTC
v_gene: TRBV7-2; abundance: few; d_gene: .; j_gene: TRBJ2-1; CDR3aa: CASSFSGAVSYNEQFF; CDR3nt: TGTGCCAGCAGCTTCTCGGGAGCCGTTTCCTACAATGAGCAGTTCTTC
v_gene: TRBV29-1; abundance: few; d_gene: .; j_gene: TRBJ1-2; CDR3aa: CSVEGQSGGYTF; CDR3nt: TGCAGCGTTGAGGGGCAGTCTGGTGGCTACACCTTC
v_gene: TRBV29-1; abundance: .; d_gene: .; j_gene: TRBJ2-1; CDR3aa: CSVERTYNEQFF; CDR3nt: TGCAGCGTTGAGCGGACCTACAATGAGCAGTTCTTC
v_gene: TRBV30; abundance: .; d_gene: .; j_gene: TRBJ2-7; CDR3aa: CAWGAGRTYEQYF; CDR3nt: TGTGCCTGGGGGGCAGGTAGGACCTACGAGCAGTACTTC
v_gene: TRBV28; abundance: .; d_gene: .; j_gene: TRBJ2-7; CDR3aa: CASSLSTAYRYEQYF; CDR3nt: TGTGCCAGCAGTTTATCGACAGCGTATAGGTACGAGCAGTACTTC
v_gene: TRBV28; abundance: .; d_gene: .; j_gene: TRBJ1-1; CDR3aa: CASSQIAGNTEAFF; CDR3nt: TGTGCCAGCAGTCAAATCGCAGGGAACACTGAAGCTTTCTTT
v_gene: TRBV2; abundance: .; d_gene: TRBD1; j_gene: TRBJ2-1; CDR3aa: CASSTPVGTGPYNEQFF; CDR3nt: TGTGCCAGCAGCACACCAGTAGGGACAGGGCCGTACAATGAGCAGTTCTTC
v_gene: TRBV7-8; abundance: .; d_gene: .; j_gene: TRBJ2-3; CDR3aa: CASSSEGLTSDTQYF; CDR3nt: TGTGCCAGCAGCTCTGAGGGACTGACTTCAGATACGCAGTATTTT
v_gene: TRBV30; abundance: few; d_gene: .; j_gene: TRBJ2-7; CDR3aa: CAWSVGTPTIYEQYF; CDR3nt: TGTGCCTGGAGTGTAGGGACTCCTACAATCTACGAGCAGTACTTC
v_gene: TRBV18; abundance: .; d_gene: TRBD1; j_gene: TRBJ2-1; CDR3aa: CASSQTGGNEQFF; CDR3nt: TGTGCCAGCTCACAGACAGGGGGAAATGAGCAGTTCTTC
v_gene: TRBV28; abundance: .; d_gene: TRBD2; j_gene: TRBJ2-1; CDR3aa: CASSSGTSGRIDEQFF; CDR3nt: TGTGCCAGCAGTTCGGGGACTAGCGGGAGAATCGATGAGCAGTTCTTC
v_gene: TRBV14; abundance: few; d_gene: TRBD2; j_gene: TRBJ2-3; CDR3aa: CASSKLLGLGPTDTQYF; CDR3nt: TGTGCCAGCAGCAAGCTTCTGGGACTAGGTCCCACAGATACGCAGTATTTT
v_gene: TRBV18; abundance: few; d_gene: .; j_gene: TRBJ2-5; CDR3aa: CASSPQEQETQYF; CDR3nt: TGTGCCAGCTCACCACAGGAGCAAGAGACCCAGTACTTC
v_gene: TRBV12-5; abundance: .; d_gene: TRBD1; j_gene: TRBJ2-3; CDR3aa: CASGPGTARTDTQYF; CDR3nt: TGTGCTAGTGGTCCGGGGACAGCCCGCACAGATACGCAGTATTTT
v_gene: TRBV29-1; abundance: few; d_gene: .; j_gene: TRBJ2-1; CDR3aa: CSVAGGAMEQFF; CDR3nt: TGCAGCGTCGCTGGAGGGGCTATGGAGCAGTTCTTC
v_gene: TRBV4-2; abundance: few; d_gene: TRBD1; j_gene: TRBJ2-5; CDR3aa: CASSHDGQGKLRETQYF; CDR3nt: TGTGCCAGCAGCCATGACGGACAGGGGAAATTGAGAGAGACCCAGTACTTC
v_gene: TRBV11-2; abundance: few; d_gene: .; j_gene: TRBJ2-5; CDR3aa: CASSLAGRETQYF; CDR3nt: TGTGCCAGCAGCTTAGCAGGCCGGGAGACCCAGTACTTC
v_gene: TRBV29-1; abundance: .; d_gene: TRBD2; j_gene: TRBJ2-7; CDR3aa: CSVDSGGLSSYEQYF; CDR3nt: TGCAGCGTTGACAGCGGGGGGCTGAGCTCCTACGAGCAGTACTTC
v_gene: TRBV11-2; abundance: .; d_gene: .; j_gene: TRBJ2-2; CDR3aa: CASSLVTRTGELFF; CDR3nt: TGTGCCAGCAGCTTAGTTACACGCACCGGGGAGCTGTTTTTT
v_gene: TRBV28; abundance: .; d_gene: .; j_gene: TRBJ2-7; CDR3aa: CASWLAGRNEQYF; CDR3nt: TGTGCTTCCTGGCTGGCAGGCAGGAACGAGCAGTACTTC
v_gene: TRBV13; abundance: .; d_gene: TRBD2; j_gene: TRBJ2-7; CDR3aa: CASSFLQTSGSHEQYF; CDR3nt: TGTGCCAGCAGCTTTCTCCAGACTAGCGGGAGCCACGAGCAGTACTTC
v_gene: TRBV20-1; abundance: .; d_gene: .; j_gene: TRBJ1-1; CDR3aa: CSARMRTEAFF; CDR3nt: TGCAGTGCTAGAATGAGGACTGAAGCTTTCTTT
v_gene: TRBV23-1; abundance: .; d_gene: .; j_gene: TRBJ2-3; CDR3aa: CASSQLSGSTDTQYF; CDR3nt: TGCGCCAGCAGTCAATTGAGCGGAAGCACAGATACGCAGTATTTT
v_gene: TRBV6-1; abundance: few; d_gene: .; j_gene: TRBJ2-1; CDR3aa: CASTLTGGVANEQFF; CDR3nt: TGTGCCAGCACCCTTACAGGGGGGGTCGCCAATGAGCAGTTCTTC